This is a list of T cell receptor beta chains from one sample in a study of blood T cell repertoires in COVID-19. Only in-frame clones appear in the TCRdb table, and some are missing; sequencing was by immunoSEQ multiplex PCR. The sample carries 250,000 to 300,000 clones, 87% recorded once. What was sequenced was peripheral blood. These receptors were collected from a woman aged 50 to 60 who had recovered from COVID-19. The CDR3 runs from the conserved cysteine through the conserved F or W. A D gene is named only where the DNA matches it firmly. Not every row has a clone size; where given, it reads once, few, many or a size class.

D,size,V,J,DNA,CDR3
.,.,TRBV30,TRBJ1-3,TGTGCCTGGAGGACAGGATCTGGAAACACCATATATTTT,CAWRTGSGNTIYF
TRBD2,.,TRBV27,TRBJ2-3,TGTGCCAGCTCACGCCGGGGCGGGAGGGTGTCCACAGATACGCAGTATTTT,CASSRRGGRVSTDTQYF
TRBD1,.,TRBV7-9,TRBJ1-2,TGTGCCAGCAGCTCCAATAGGGACAGGGGGGGGAAAGCTAACTATGGCTACACCTTC,CASSSNRDRGGKANYGYTF
.,.,TRBV4-2,TRBJ2-6,TGTGCCAGCAGCCAATTGACAGCCGGGGCCAACGTCCTGACTTTC,CASSQLTAGANVLTF
TRBD1,.,TRBV7-8,TRBJ1-5,TGTGCCAGCAGCCCGATAGTGACAGGGGGGCTTAATCAGCCCCAGCATTTT,CASSPIVTGGLNQPQHF
.,.,TRBV6-5,TRBJ1-2,TGTGCCAGCAAATTTAGGGGCTACTATGGCTACACCTTC,CASKFRGYYGYTF
TRBD2,.,TRBV2,TRBJ2-7,TGTGCCAGCATGAGGACTAGCGGGAGCTCCTACGAGCAGTACTTC,CASMRTSGSSYEQYF
.,.,TRBV7-2,TRBJ1-2,TGTGCCAGCAGCTTAGCTATCCAGAACTATGGCTACACCTTC,CASSLAIQNYGYTF
.,.,TRBV11-2,TRBJ2-7,TGTGCCAGCAGCTACTCGGAGAGACAGTCCTACGAGCAGTACTTC,CASSYSERQSYEQYF
.,.,TRBV2,TRBJ1-1,TGTGCCAGCAGTGACGGGTCTCACGAAGCTTTCTTT,CASSDGSHEAFF
TRBD1,.,TRBV7-8,TRBJ2-7,TGTGCCAGCAGCCCAGGACAGGGGGGAACGTTCGAGCAGTACTTC,CASSPGQGGTFEQYF
TRBD2,.,TRBV9,TRBJ2-7,TGTGCCAGCAGCGTAGGTGGGACTATGTCCTACGAGCAGTACTTC,CASSVGGTMSYEQYF
.,.,TRBV5-1,TRBJ1-1,TGCGCCAGCAGCTTGGCCGTCGACCGGGGGGCTTTCTTT,CASSLAVDRGAFF
TRBD2,.,TRBV7-2,TRBJ2-1,TGTGCCAGCAGCCGGAGACTAGCAGCTGCTTCTAGCTCCTACAATGAGCAGTTCTTC,CASSRRLAAASSSYNEQFF
TRBD1,few,TRBV5-1,TRBJ1-1,TGCGCCAGCAGCCCAGGACAGGGAGCGGTCACTGAAGCTTTCTTT,CASSPGQGAVTEAFF
TRBD1,.,TRBV9,TRBJ1-5,TGTGCCAGCAGCACCTCCGGGACAGGGGGTCAGCCCCAGCATTTT,CASSTSGTGGQPQHF
.,.,TRBV3-1/TRBV3-2,TRBJ2-3,TGTGCCAGCAGCCAACCAGGGGTTTTCACAGATACGCAGTATTTT,CASSQPGVFTDTQYF
.,.,TRBV5-1,TRBJ2-3,TGCGCCAGCAGCTTGAATGTGCAGAGCACAGATACGCAGTATTTT,CASSLNVQSTDTQYF
.,.,TRBV4-3,TRBJ2-2,TGCGCCAGCAGCCAAGTTCTAGGGGGTCGCGGGGAGCTGTTTTTT,CASSQVLGGRGELFF
.,.,TRBV19,TRBJ2-7,TGTGCCAGTACCTCGGGAGTGGGATACGAGCAGTACTTC,CASTSGVGYEQYF
.,.,TRBV9,TRBJ1-2,TGTGCCAGCAGCGCATGGGACTCTAACTATGGCTACACCTTC,CASSAWDSNYGYTF
TRBD2,.,TRBV28,TRBJ2-7,TGTGCCAGCAGTGGGGGGGGAGAGCAGTACTTC,CASSGGGEQYF
TRBD1,.,TRBV29-1,TRBJ1-1,TGCAGCGGGGAGGACAGGGGGAATACCAACACTGAAGCTTTCTTT,CSGEDRGNTNTEAFF
TRBD1,.,TRBV6-5,TRBJ2-1,TGTGCCAGCAGTTACCCGGGACAGGGTGATGAGCAGTTCTTC,CASSYPGQGDEQFF
TRBD1,.,TRBV6-1,TRBJ2-7,TGTGCCAGCAGTGGGACTCACCTGGGACAGGGTCTCTACGAGCAGTACTTC,CASSGTHLGQGLYEQYF
.,.,TRBV5-4,TRBJ2-7,TGTGCCAGCAGCTTGCGGGGTTTCTACGAGCAGTACTTC,CASSLRGFYEQYF
TRBD2,.,TRBV5-6,TRBJ2-1,TGTGCCAGCAGCGAACTAGGACTAGCGGGAGTAAATGAGCAGTTCTTC,CASSELGLAGVNEQFF
TRBD2,.,TRBV30,TRBJ2-1,TGTGCCTGGGCGGGGATAACTAGCGGGGCCAGCTCCTACAATGAGCAGTTCTTC,CAWAGITSGASSYNEQFF
.,once,TRBV28,TRBJ1-4,TGTGCCAGCAGTTTAGGACAGCGTAAAAATGAAAAACTGTTTTTT,CASSLGQRKNEKLFF
TRBD1,.,TRBV28,TRBJ2-7,TGTGCCAGCAGTGTGACAGGGAGCTACGAGCAGTACTTC,CASSVTGSYEQYF
.,.,TRBV7-4,TRBJ1-1,TGTGCCAGCAGCTTAAATAGGAACACTGAAGCTTTCTTT,CASSLNRNTEAFF
TRBD1,.,TRBV6-5,TRBJ1-4,TGTGCCAGCAGTTCTAGGGACAGGGGGAATGAAAAACTGTTTTTT,CASSSRDRGNEKLFF
TRBD2,.,TRBV10-3,TRBJ2-1,TGTGCCATCAGTGACCGTTTCGCTAGCGGGACCGATGAGCAGTTCTTC,CAISDRFASGTDEQFF
TRBD1,.,TRBV15,TRBJ1-3,TGTGCCACCAGCGCTCACAGAGACAGGGACTCTGGAAACACCATATATTTT,CATSAHRDRDSGNTIYF
.,.,TRBV10-3,TRBJ1-1,TGTGCCATCAGTGTGGGCAGCTCCCCGAACACTGAAGCTTTCTTT,CAISVGSSPNTEAFF
TRBD1,.,TRBV27,TRBJ2-3,TGTGCCAGCGCGGACAGGGCTAGCACAGATACGCAGTATTTT,CASADRASTDTQYF
TRBD1,.,TRBV30,TRBJ1-2,TGTGCCCTAACAGGGGGCAGCTATGGCTACACCTTC,CALTGGSYGYTF
TRBD1,.,TRBV11-2,TRBJ1-1,TGTGCCAGCAGCTCTTGGTTGGGACAGGGGTCTACTGAAGCTTTCTTT,CASSSWLGQGSTEAFF
TRBD1,.,TRBV27,TRBJ1-4,TGTGCCAGCAGGACAGGGGGCGCGGGGCGTGGAAAACTGTTTTTT,CASRTGGAGRGKLFF
TRBD1,once,TRBV4-3,TRBJ1-2,TGCGCCAGCAGCCAAGGGGTACAGGGGGCATATGGCTACACCTTC,CASSQGVQGAYGYTF
.,few,TRBV6-2/TRBV6-3,TRBJ1-1,TGTGCCAGCAGTAAGGGGTATCGGGACACTGAAGCTTTCTTT,CASSKGYRDTEAFF
.,.,TRBV6-2/TRBV6-3,TRBJ1-1,TGTGCCAGCAGTTACCCGGCGGCGGGCACTGAAGCTTTCTTT,CASSYPAAGTEAFF
TRBD1,.,TRBV6-2/TRBV6-3,TRBJ1-4,TGTGCCAGCAGCCAAGGACAGGCGGCCCTTTACGAAAAACTGTTTTTT,CASSQGQAALYEKLFF
.,.,TRBV11-3,TRBJ1-1,TGTGCCAGCAGCGTAAGACTTGGGGAAGCTTTCTTT,CASSVRLGEAFF